Listed below are T cell receptor beta chains from one sample, sequenced in a study of CD8+CD57+ T cells in acquired aplastic anemia. Each CDR3 protein gets one entry after TCRdb re-called the reads with MiXCR. Here the sample spans approximately 220,000 distinct CDR3 sequences, roughly 53% being singletons. The sample comprised sorted CD4+, CD8+, or CD8+CD57+ T cells (not recorded which) from PBMCs. All receptors come from a human donor with aplastic anemia. Both conserved end residues are part of each CDR3. The D gene is left open where the match is weak. Clone size is given for some rows only: seen once, a few or many times, or a class if the clone is expanded.

size	D	V	J	CDR3	DNA
many	TRBD1	TRBV30	TRBJ1-6	CAWLTGRYNSPLHF	TGTGCCTGGCTGACAGGGCGCTATAATTCACCCCTCCACTTT
.	.	TRBV19	TRBJ2-2	CASSTTRTGELFF	TGTGCCAGTAGTACCACAAGGACCGGGGAGCTGTTTTTT
.	TRBD2	TRBV24-1	TRBJ2-3	CASRDQGGGAADTQYF	TGTGCCAGCAGAGATCAAGGCGGGGGGGCGGCGGATACGCAGTATTTT
many	.	TRBV7-8	TRBJ1-3	CASSLQVASGNTIYF	TGTGCCAGCAGCTTACAGGTGGCCTCTGGAAACACCATATATTTT
few	TRBD1	TRBV19	TRBJ1-2	CASTPGGAMEYGYTF	TGTGCCAGTACTCCAGGGGGGGCGATGGAATATGGCTACACCTTC
few	TRBD1	TRBV6-7	TRBJ2-7	CAIRGQGIYEQYF	TGTGCCATCAGGGGACAGGGGATCTACGAGCAGTACTTC
many	TRBD2	TRBV5-1	TRBJ2-1	CASGELAGDGNEQFF	TGCGCCAGCGGAGAACTAGCGGGGGATGGTAATGAGCAGTTCTTC
.	.	TRBV29-1	TRBJ2-2	CSVSLGIVGELFF	TGCAGCGTTTCGCTAGGGATAGTCGGGGAGCTGTTTTTT
many	TRBD1	TRBV5-1	TRBJ1-1	CASSGTGARNTEAFF	TGCGCCAGCAGCGGTACAGGGGCTCGGAACACTGAAGCTTTCTTT
.	.	TRBV10-1	TRBJ1-2	CASPTGEGYGYTF	TGCGCCAGCCCGACAGGTGAGGGGTATGGCTACACCTTC
.	.	TRBV25-1	TRBJ1-2	CASSDPTGLRGHTF	TGTGCCAGCAGCGACCCTACAGGGTTGAGAGGCCACACCTTC
many	.	TRBV24-1	TRBJ1-2	CATSASTRGTYGYTF	TGTGCCACCAGTGCCTCTACACGGGGAACCTATGGCTACACCTTC
.	.	TRBV19	TRBJ2-5	CASSMSETQYF	TGTGCCAGTAGTATGTCAGAGACCCAGTACTTC
.	TRBD1	TRBV15	TRBJ2-1	CATSRPGTGEIERFF	TGTGCCACCAGCAGACCCGGGACAGGGGAGATTGAGCGGTTCTTC
.	.	TRBV7-2	TRBJ2-7	CASSQARGEQYF	TGTGCCAGCAGTCAAGCCCGGGGCGAGCAGTACTTC
many	.	TRBV9	TRBJ1-2	CASSVEQGREYGYTF	TGTGCCAGCAGCGTAGAGCAGGGGCGCGAGTATGGCTACACCTTC
.	.	TRBV7-6	TRBJ1-1	CASSLGDNTEAFF	TGTGCCAGCAGCTTAGGGGACAACACTGAAGCTTTCTTT
.	TRBD2	TRBV14	TRBJ2-3	CASSSTGSGGLLTDTQYF	TGTGCCAGCTCATCTACGGGTAGCGGGGGGCTCCTCACAGATACGCAGTATTTT
.	.	TRBV5-4	TRBJ2-7	CASKERQASYEQYF	TGTGCCAGCAAAGAACGACAGGCATCGTACGAGCAGTACTTC
.	.	TRBV7-9	TRBJ1-2	CASSFSGGINGYTF	TGTGCCAGCAGCTTCTCCGGGGGCATCAATGGCTACACCTTC
.	.	TRBV19	TRBJ1-1	CASSEHLGTGNTEAFF	TGTGCCAGTAGTGAGCACCTCGGGACGGGGAACACTGAAGCTTTCTTT
many	.	TRBV14	TRBJ2-5	CASSQKNPYQETQYF	TGTGCCAGCAGCCAAAAAAATCCGTACCAAGAGACCCAGTACTTC
.	.	TRBV25-1	TRBJ1-1	CASRSRGVSTEAFF	TGTGCCAGCAGGAGCAGGGGCGTCAGTACTGAAGCTTTCTTT
many	TRBD1	TRBV19	TRBJ1-6	CASSISRGNSPLHF	TGTGCCAGTAGTATAAGCAGGGGGAATTCACCCCTCCACTTT
.	.	TRBV18	TRBJ1-1	CASSSLEGLMNTEAFF	TGTGCCAGCTCTTCGCTTGAGGGGCTAATGAACACTGAAGCTTTCTTT
.	.	TRBV10-3	TRBJ1-4	CAISGGPINEKLFF	TGTGCCATCAGTGGGGGGCCGATTAATGAAAAACTGTTTTTT
many	.	TRBV5-1	TRBJ2-7	CASSLDLAGAEQYF	TGCGCCAGCAGCTTGGACCTCGCAGGAGCCGAGCAGTACTTC
.	TRBD1	TRBV10-3	TRBJ2-1	CAISETKGTGRLGEQFF	TGTGCCATCAGTGAGACTAAGGGGACAGGGCGTTTGGGGGAGCAGTTCTTC
.	TRBD1	TRBV6-5	TRBJ1-1	CASSEATRVGRGTGLNTEAFF	TGTGCCAGCAGTGAAGCGACCAGAGTGGGCAGAGGGACAGGGCTGAACACTGAAGCTTTCTTT
.	.	TRBV15	TRBJ1-1	CATSMMGGTEAFF	TGTGCCACCAGCATGATGGGGGGCACTGAAGCTTTCTTT
few	.	TRBV30	TRBJ1-1	CAWSPGHENTEAFF	TGTGCCTGGAGTCCAGGACACGAGAACACTGAAGCTTTCTTT
many	.	TRBV7-3	TRBJ1-1	CASSPIRDSNTEAFF	TGTGCCAGCAGCCCAATTAGAGACAGCAACACTGAAGCTTTCTTT
many	TRBD1	TRBV12-3/TRBV12-4	TRBJ1-4	CASSSTGGLDEKLFF	TGTGCCAGCAGCTCGACAGGGGGCCTGGATGAAAAACTGTTTTTT
many	.	TRBV19	TRBJ1-5	CASSMIRGSNQPQHF	TGTGCCAGTAGTATGATCAGGGGTAGCAATCAGCCCCAGCATTTT
.	TRBD1	TRBV20-1	TRBJ1-1	CSATRTGRNTEAFF	TGCAGTGCTACCCGGACAGGGCGGAACACTGAAGCTTTCTTT
many	.	TRBV6-5	TRBJ2-1	CASSYYRSSYNEQFF	TGTGCCAGCAGTTACTACCGGAGCTCCTACAATGAGCAGTTCTTC
.	TRBD1	TRBV10-3	TRBJ2-5	CAISERGGALATQYF	TGTGCCATCAGTGAGAGAGGGGGCGCATTGGCGACCCAGTACTTC
many	.	TRBV7-9	TRBJ1-1	CASSLRGTQSGNTEAFF	TGTGCCAGCAGCTTACGGGGCACCCAAAGCGGGAACACTGAAGCTTTCTTT
many	TRBD1	TRBV6-1	TRBJ1-1	CASSDGQGLSEAFF	TGTGCCAGCAGTGACGGACAGGGCCTGTCTGAAGCTTTCTTT
.	.	TRBV20-1	TRBJ2-7	CSARVEREFGAYEQYF	TGCAGTGCTAGAGTGGAAAGGGAATTCGGAGCGTACGAGCAGTACTTC
many	TRBD1	TRBV10-2	TRBJ1-1	CASSGQGEGLGEAFF	TGCGCCAGCAGTGGTCAGGGGGAAGGCTTGGGAGAAGCTTTCTTT
.	.	TRBV19	TRBJ2-7	CAWSSHTDYEQYF	TGTGCCTGGAGTTCACACACGGATTACGAGCAGTACTTC
.	.	TRBV19	TRBJ1-1	CATQWRAEAFF	TGTGCCACGCAGTGGAGGGCTGAAGCTTTCTTT